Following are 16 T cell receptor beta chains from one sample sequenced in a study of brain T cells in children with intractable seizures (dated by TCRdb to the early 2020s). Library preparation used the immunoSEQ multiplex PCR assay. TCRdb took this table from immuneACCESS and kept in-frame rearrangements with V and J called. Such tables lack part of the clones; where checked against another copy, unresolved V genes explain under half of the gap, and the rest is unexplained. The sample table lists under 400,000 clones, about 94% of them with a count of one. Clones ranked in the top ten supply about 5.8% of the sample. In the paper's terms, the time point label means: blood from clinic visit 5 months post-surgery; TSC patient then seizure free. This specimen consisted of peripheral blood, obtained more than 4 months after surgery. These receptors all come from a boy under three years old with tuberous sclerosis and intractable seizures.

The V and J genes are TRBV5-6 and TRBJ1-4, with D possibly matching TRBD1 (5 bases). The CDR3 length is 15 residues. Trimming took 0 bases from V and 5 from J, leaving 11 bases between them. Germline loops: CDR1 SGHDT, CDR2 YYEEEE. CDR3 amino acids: CASSLEGPANEKLFF. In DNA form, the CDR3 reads TGTGCCAGCAGCTTGGAGGGACCGGCAAATGAAAAACTGTTTTTT.

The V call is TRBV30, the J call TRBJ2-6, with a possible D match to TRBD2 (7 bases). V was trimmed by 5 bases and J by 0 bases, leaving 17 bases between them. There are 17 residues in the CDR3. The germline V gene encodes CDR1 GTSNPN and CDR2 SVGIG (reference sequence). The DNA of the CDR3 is TGTGCCTGGGGGGGGGAGGGGGAACACTCTGGGGCCAACGTCCTGACTTTC. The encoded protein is CAWGGEGEHSGANVLTF. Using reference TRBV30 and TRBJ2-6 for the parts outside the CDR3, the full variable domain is SQTIHQWPATLVQPVGSPLSLECTVEGTSNPNLYWYRQAAGRGLQLLFYSVGIGQISSEVPQNLSASRPQDRQFILSSKKLLLSDSGFYLCAWGGEGEHSGANVLTFGAGSRLTVL.

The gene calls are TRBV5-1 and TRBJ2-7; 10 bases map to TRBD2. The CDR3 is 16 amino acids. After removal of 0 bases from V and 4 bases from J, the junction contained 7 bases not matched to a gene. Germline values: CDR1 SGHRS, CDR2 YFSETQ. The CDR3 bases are TGCGCCAGCAGCTTGGTGCCTAGCGGGGGAATGTACGAGCAGTACTTC. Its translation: CASSLVPSGGMYEQYF. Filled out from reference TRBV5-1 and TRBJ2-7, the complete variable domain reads KAGVTQTPRYLIKTRGQQVTLSCSPISGHRSVSWYQQTPGQGLQFLFEYFSETQRNKGNFPGRFSGRQFSNSRSEMNVSTLELGDSALYLCASSLVPSGGMYEQYFGPGTRLTVT.

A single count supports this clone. This chain's CDR3 is CASSQYNLPGQGSGANVLTF. The DNA for the CDR3 is TGCGCCAGCAGCCAATACAACCTCCCGGGACAGGGCTCTGGGGCCAACGTCCTGACTTTC. The chain links TRBV4-1 to TRBJ2-6; 9 bases match TRBD1. CDR1 is MGHRA, CDR2 YSYEKL, per germline. J lost 0 bases, V lost 2 bases, and 11 bases had no gene match. The length of the CDR3 is 20 residues.

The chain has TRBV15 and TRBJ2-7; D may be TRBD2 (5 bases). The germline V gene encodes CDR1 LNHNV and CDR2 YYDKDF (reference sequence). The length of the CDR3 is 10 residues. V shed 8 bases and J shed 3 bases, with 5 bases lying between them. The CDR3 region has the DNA TGTGCCACCGACTACTACGAGCAGTACTTC. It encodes CATDYYEQYF.

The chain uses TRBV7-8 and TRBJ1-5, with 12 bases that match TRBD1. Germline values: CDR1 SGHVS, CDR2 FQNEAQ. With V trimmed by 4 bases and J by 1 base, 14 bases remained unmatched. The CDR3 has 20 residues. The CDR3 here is CASSSAPGTGGFGSNQPQHF. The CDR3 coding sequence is TGTGCCAGCAGCTCCGCCCCCGGGACAGGGGGCTTTGGGAGCAATCAGCCCCAGCATTTT.

CDR3 sequence reads: CASSPVNTGELFF. In nucleotides, the CDR3 is TGTGCCAGCAGTCCAGTGAACACCGGGGAGCTGTTTTTT. The rearrangement uses TRBV6-5 and TRBJ2-2; no definite D call. This CDR3 has 13 residues. Germline loops: CDR1 MNHEY, CDR2 SVGAGI. V was cut by 5 bases and J by 1 base, with 5 bases left in between.

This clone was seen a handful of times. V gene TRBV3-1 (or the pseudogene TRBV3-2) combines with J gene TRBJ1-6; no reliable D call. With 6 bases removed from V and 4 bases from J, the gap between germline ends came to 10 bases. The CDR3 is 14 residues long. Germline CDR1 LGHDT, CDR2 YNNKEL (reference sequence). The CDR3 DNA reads TGTGCCAGCAGGAGAACAGATTATAATTCACCCCTCCACTTT. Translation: CASRRTDYNSPLHF.

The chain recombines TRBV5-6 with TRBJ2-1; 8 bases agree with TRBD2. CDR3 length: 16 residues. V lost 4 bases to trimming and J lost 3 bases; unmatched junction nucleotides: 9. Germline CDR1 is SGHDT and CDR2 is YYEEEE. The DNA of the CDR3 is TGTGCCAGCAGCCCCAGGTCCGGGGGGGGCTACAATGAGCAGTTCTTC. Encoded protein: CASSPRSGGGYNEQFF.

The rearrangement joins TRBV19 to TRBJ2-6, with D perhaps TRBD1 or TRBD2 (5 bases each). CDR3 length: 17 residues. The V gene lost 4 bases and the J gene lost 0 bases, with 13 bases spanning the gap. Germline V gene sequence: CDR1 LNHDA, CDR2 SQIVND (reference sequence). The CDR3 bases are TGTGCCAGTAGTAGAGGGGCCCTGTTCTCTGGGGCCAACGTCCTGACTTTC. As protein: CASSRGALFSGANVLTF.

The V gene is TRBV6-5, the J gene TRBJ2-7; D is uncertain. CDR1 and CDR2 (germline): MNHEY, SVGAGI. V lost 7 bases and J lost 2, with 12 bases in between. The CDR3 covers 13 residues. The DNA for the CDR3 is TGTGCCAGCACCTCAGCCGCAACCTACGAGCAGTACTTC. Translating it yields CASTSAATYEQYF.

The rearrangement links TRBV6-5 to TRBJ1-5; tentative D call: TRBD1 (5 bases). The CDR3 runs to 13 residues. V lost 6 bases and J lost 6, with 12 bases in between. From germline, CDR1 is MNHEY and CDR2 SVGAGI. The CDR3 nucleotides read TGTGCCAGCAGACAGACTACAGGTCAGCCCCAGCATTTT. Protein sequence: CASRQTTGQPQHF.

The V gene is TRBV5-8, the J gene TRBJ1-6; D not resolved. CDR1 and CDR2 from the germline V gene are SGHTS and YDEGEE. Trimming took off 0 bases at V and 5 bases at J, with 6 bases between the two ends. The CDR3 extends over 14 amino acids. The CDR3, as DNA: TGTGCCAGCAGCTTGGCCCTAGATAATTCACCCCTCCACTTT. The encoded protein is CASSLALDNSPLHF. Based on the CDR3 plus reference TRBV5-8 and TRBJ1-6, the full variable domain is EAGVTQSPTHLIKTRGQQATLRCSPISGHTSVYWYQQALGLGLQFLLWYDEGEERNRGNFPPRFSGRQFPNYSSELNVNALELEDSALYLCASSLALDNSPLHFGNGTRLTVT.

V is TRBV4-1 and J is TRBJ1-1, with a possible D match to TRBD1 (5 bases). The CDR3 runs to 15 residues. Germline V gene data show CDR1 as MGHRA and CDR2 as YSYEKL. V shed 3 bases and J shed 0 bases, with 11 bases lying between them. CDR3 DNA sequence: TGCGCCAGCAGCCAGTCCGGCAGGGTGAACACTGAAGCTTTCTTT. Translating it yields CASSQSGRVNTEAFF.

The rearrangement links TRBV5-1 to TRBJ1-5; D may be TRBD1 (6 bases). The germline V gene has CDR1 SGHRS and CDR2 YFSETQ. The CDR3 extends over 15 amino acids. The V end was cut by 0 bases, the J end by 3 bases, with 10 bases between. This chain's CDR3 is CASSLGGRDNQPQHF. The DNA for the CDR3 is TGCGCCAGCAGCTTGGGGGGGCGAGACAATCAGCCCCAGCATTTT.

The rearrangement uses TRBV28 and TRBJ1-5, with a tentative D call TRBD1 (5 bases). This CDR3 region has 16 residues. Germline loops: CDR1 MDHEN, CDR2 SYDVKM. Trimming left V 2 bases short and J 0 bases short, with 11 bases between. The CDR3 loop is CASSLAEGYSNQPQHF. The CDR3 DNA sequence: TGTGCCAGCAGTTTAGCAGAGGGGTATAGCAATCAGCCCCAGCATTTT.